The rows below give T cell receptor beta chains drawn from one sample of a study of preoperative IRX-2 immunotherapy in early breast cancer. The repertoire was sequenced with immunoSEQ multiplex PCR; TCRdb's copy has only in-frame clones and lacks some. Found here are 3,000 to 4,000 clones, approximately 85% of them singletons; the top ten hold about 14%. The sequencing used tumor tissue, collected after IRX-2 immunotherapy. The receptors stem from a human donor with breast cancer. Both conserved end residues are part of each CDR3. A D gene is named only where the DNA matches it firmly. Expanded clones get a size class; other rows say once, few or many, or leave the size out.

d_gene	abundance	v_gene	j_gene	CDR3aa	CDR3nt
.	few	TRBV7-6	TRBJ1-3	CASSLGRSLRNTIYF	TGTGCCAGCAGCTTAGGCAGGTCCCTCCGGAACACCATATATTTT
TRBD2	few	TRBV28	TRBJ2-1	CASSLSGLAGGEQFF	TGTGCCAGCAGTTTAAGCGGACTAGCGGGGGGTGAGCAGTTCTTC
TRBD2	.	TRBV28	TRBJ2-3	CASRPGTRSTDTQYF	TGTGCCAGCAGGCCCGGGACTAGGAGCACAGATACGCAGTATTTT
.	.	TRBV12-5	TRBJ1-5	CASGLEGSNQPQHF	TGTGCTAGTGGTTTGGAAGGAAGCAATCAGCCCCAGCATTTT
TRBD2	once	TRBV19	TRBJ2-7	CASSLRTSGASYEQYF	TGTGCCAGTAGTCTACGGACTAGCGGGGCTTCCTACGAGCAGTACTTC
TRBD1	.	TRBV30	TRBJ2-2	CAWTGTGTGELFF	TGTGCCTGGACCGGGACAGGGACCGGGGAGCTGTTTTTT
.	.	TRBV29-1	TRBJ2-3	CSVDEGGTDTQYF	TGCAGCGTTGATGAAGGGGGCACAGATACGCAGTATTTT
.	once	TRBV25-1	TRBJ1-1	CASSRVSSLNTEAFF	TGTGCCAGCAGTAGGGTTAGCAGCCTGAACACTGAAGCTTTCTTT
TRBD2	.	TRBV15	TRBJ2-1	CATSRDPAGGYNEQFF	TGTGCCACCAGCAGAGATCCGGCGGGAGGATACAATGAGCAGTTCTTC
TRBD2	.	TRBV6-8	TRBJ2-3	CASGPGTSRGEDTQYF	TGTGCCAGCGGCCCCGGGACTAGCCGCGGGGAAGATACGCAGTATTTT
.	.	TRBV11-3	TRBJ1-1	CASSLVADHAEAFF	TGTGCCAGCAGCTTAGTAGCCGATCACGCTGAAGCTTTCTTT
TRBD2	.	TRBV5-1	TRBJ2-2	CASSTGLVAGELFF	TGCGCCAGCAGCACCGGACTAGTCGCCGGGGAGCTGTTTTTT
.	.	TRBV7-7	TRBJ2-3	CASSLDQLALVADTQYF	TGTGCCAGCAGCTTGGATCAGCTAGCCTTGGTAGCAGATACGCAGTATTTT
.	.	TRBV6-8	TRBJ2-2	CASSPGSPVGDTGELFF	TGTGCCAGCAGTCCCGGGTCCCCAGTCGGGGACACCGGGGAGCTGTTTTTT
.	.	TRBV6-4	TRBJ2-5	CASSYSSVSSQETQYF	TGTGCCAGCAGTTACTCGAGTGTCTCCTCACAAGAGACCCAGTACTTC
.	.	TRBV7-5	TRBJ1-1	CASSLEGGSLNTEAFF	TGTGCCAGCAGCTTAGAAGGAGGATCCTTGAACACTGAAGCTTTCTTT
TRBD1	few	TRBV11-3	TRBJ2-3	CASSSLSGTADTQYF	TGTGCCAGCAGCTCCCTATCCGGGACAGCAGATACGCAGTATTTT
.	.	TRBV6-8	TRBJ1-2	CASSLSGPAYGYTF	TGTGCCAGCAGTTTATCAGGGCCGGCCTATGGCTACACCTTC
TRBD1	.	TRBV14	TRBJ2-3	CASSRGDRATDTQYF	TGTGCCAGCAGCCGCGGAGACAGGGCTACAGATACGCAGTATTTT
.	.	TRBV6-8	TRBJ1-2	CASSQGPGSYGYTF	TGTGCCAGCAGTCAGGGACCTGGGAGCTATGGCTACACCTTC
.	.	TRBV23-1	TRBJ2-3	CASSQDPGQLTDTQYF	TGCGCCAGCAGCCAAGATCCCGGACAGCTCACAGATACGCAGTATTTT
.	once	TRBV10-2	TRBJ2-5	CASSEIQETQYF	TGCGCCAGCAGTGAGATCCAAGAGACCCAGTACTTC
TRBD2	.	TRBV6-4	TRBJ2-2	CASSELAGAETGELFF	TGTGCCAGCAGTGAGTTAGCGGGGGCAGAGACCGGGGAGCTGTTTTTT
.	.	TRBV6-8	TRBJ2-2	CASSVVVGTGELFF	TGTGCCAGCAGTGTCGTTGTGGGCACCGGGGAGCTGTTTTTT
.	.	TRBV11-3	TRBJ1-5	CASSLKGSQQPQHF	TGTGCCAGCAGCTTAAAGGGATCTCAGCAGCCCCAGCATTTT
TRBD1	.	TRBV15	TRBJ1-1	CATSSKGQGDSEAFF	TGTGCCACCAGCTCCAAAGGACAGGGCGACAGTGAAGCTTTCTTT
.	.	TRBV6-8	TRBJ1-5	CASSYSYGQPQHF	TGTGCCAGCAGTTACTCGTATGGGCAGCCCCAGCATTTT
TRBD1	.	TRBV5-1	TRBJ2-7	CASSPGQGAYEQYF	TGCGCCAGCAGCCCCGGACAGGGGGCCTACGAGCAGTACTTC
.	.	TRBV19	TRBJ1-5	CASSMGTFDQPQHF	TGTGCCAGTAGTATGGGGACGTTCGATCAGCCCCAGCATTTT
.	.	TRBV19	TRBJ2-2	CASSSMGLFSGELFF	TGTGCCAGTAGTTCCATGGGGTTATTTTCCGGGGAGCTGTTTTTT